The 22 T cell receptor beta chains below come from one sample, sequenced in a study of OX40 agonist ivuxolimab in advanced cancers. Method: immunoSEQ multiplex PCR; TCRdb's copy keeps in-frame clones and lacks some. The data show 75,000 to 95,000 clones, with about 90% seen just once and more than 8% held by the top ten. Sequencing was performed on CD4+ or CD8+ T cells sorted from blood, taken in a trial of the OX40 agonist ivuxolimab. These receptors came from an adult with an advanced solid tumor such as melanoma, head and neck, liver or kidney cancer.

This clone was counted once. V gene TRBV4-2 combines with J gene TRBJ1-1; no definite D call. The germline V gene encodes CDR1 LGHNA and CDR2 YNFKEQ. V was trimmed by 4 bases and J by 1 base, leaving 16 bases between them. This CDR3 contains 16 residues. CDR3 protein: CASSRTSGVTNTEAFF. The CDR3, as DNA: TGTGCCAGCAGCCGAACGAGCGGGGTTACGAACACTGAAGCTTTCTTT.

The chain is built from TRBV29-1 and TRBJ2-1, with D possibly being TRBD1 (5 bases). Germline V gene data show CDR1 as SQVTM and CDR2 as ANQGSEA. Trimming took off 5 bases at V and 15 bases at J, with 17 bases between the two ends. The CDR3 length is 11 residues. The CDR3 coding sequence is TGCAGCGTTTACTTCTCAGGGTCTTCGTTCTTC. This sequence encodes CSVYFSGSSFF.

The V call is TRBV6-5, the J call TRBJ1-2; 9 positions agree with TRBD1. This CDR3 is 12 amino acids long. CDR1 and CDR2 (germline): MNHEY, SVGAGI. J was trimmed by 5 bases and V by 6 bases; bases with no gene match: 1. For the CDR3, the DNA is TGTGCCAGCAGCGGGACAGGGTATGGCTACACCTTC. The encoded protein is CASSGTGYGYTF.

This clone has just a few counts. This chain connects TRBV6-5 to TRBJ2-7; 7 positions match TRBD1. Germline V gives CDR1 MNHEY, CDR2 SVGAGI. V lost 6 bases to trimming and J lost 3 bases; unmatched junction nucleotides: 5. The CDR3 contains 13 residues. The CDR3 spells CASSTGTVYEQYF. Here the CDR3 DNA reads TGTGCCAGCAGCACCGGGACAGTCTACGAGCAGTACTTC.

The chain joins TRBV5-1 to TRBJ2-7; a weak D match, TRBD1 (6 bases). Trimming took off 7 bases at V and 0 bases at J, with 11 bases between the two ends. The CDR3 is 13 amino acids. Germline loops: CDR1 SGHRS, CDR2 YFSETQ. CDR3 protein: CASGTLSSYEQYF. The CDR3, as DNA: TGCGCCAGCGGGACACTGAGCTCCTACGAGCAGTACTTC.

This chain connects TRBV28 to TRBJ1-2, with no clear D. Trimming shortened V by 6 bases and J by 2 bases, and 7 bases separated the two germline ends. This CDR3 contains 12 residues. Per germline, CDR1 MDHEN and CDR2 SYDVKM. The CDR3 spells CASRAVNYGYTF. CDR3 DNA sequence: TGTGCCAGCAGGGCGGTAAACTATGGCTACACCTTC.

J is TRBJ2-3 and V is TRBV28, with 9 bases lining up with TRBD2. V dropped 6 bases and J dropped 0; count of bases not matched to a gene: 7. CDR3 length: 16 amino acids. CDR1 MDHEN and CDR2 SYDVKM come from the germline V gene. The CDR3 loop is CASRVAGEASTDTQYF. Written as DNA, the CDR3 is TGTGCCAGCAGGGTAGCGGGAGAGGCCAGCACAGATACGCAGTATTTT.

J is TRBJ1-5 and V is TRBV19; 7 bases align to TRBD1. The germline V gene has CDR1 LNHDA and CDR2 SQIVND (reference sequence). This CDR3 is built from 15 residues. V shed 7 bases, J shed 4 bases, and the junction held 10 bases outside the gene matches. The CDR3 nucleotides are TGTGCCAGTACTCTCACAGGGGAGTGGAATCAGCCCCAGCATTTT. Protein product: CASTLTGEWNQPQHF.

The chain recombines TRBV27 with TRBJ1-5, with a tentative D call TRBD1 (5 bases). The CDR3 runs 16 residues. Germline CDR1 and CDR2: MNHEY and SMNVEV (reference sequence). V was cut by 9 bases and J by 6 bases, with 24 bases left in between. Here the CDR3 DNA reads TGTGCCAGTCATCCGCCCGGGACCGCCGTCGGTCAGCCCCAGCATTTT. This codes for CASHPPGTAVGQPQHF.

This clone was recorded only once. This chain links TRBV5-4 with TRBJ2-1; D might be TRBD1 or TRBD2, each matching 8 bases. V was clipped by 3 bases and J by 3 bases, with 22 bases between them. CDR1 is SGHNT and CDR2 is YYREEE in the germline V gene (reference sequence). The CDR3 length is 18 residues. The CDR3 bases are TGTGCCAGCAGCTCGCAGGGGGCTCTGGCGGGGGGCTACAATGAGCAGTTCTTC. Its translation: CASSSQGALAGGYNEQFF.

The table lists this clone with a count of one. The chain joins TRBV13 to TRBJ2-7; D not certain. The CDR3 length is 15 residues. Germline V gene lookup returns CDR1 PRHDT and CDR2 FYEKMQ (reference sequence). Deletions cut 3 bases from V and 3 bases from J, with 15 bases between. DNA of the CDR3: TGTGCCAGCAGCTTCACGGCGTCTCCAGGCTACGAGCAGTACTTC. Translation gives CASSFTASPGYEQYF.

This chain connects TRBV19 to TRBJ1-5; the match to TRBD1 covers 7 bases. CDR1 and CDR2 (germline): LNHDA, SQIVND (reference sequence). With 6 bases clipped from V and 5 bases from J, the junction kept 13 bases outside the gene matches. This CDR3 has 16 residues. This chain's CDR3 is CASSPGRPRGYQPQHF. The CDR3 bases are TGTGCCAGTAGCCCCGGACGTCCCAGGGGGTATCAGCCCCAGCATTTT.

The CDR3 loop is CAITRTGEAEAFF. The CDR3, as DNA: TGTGCCATCACCCGGACAGGGGAGGCTGAAGCTTTCTTT. This chain links TRBV10-3 with TRBJ1-1, with 9 bases aligning to TRBD1. The length of the CDR3 is 13 residues. CDR1 ENHRY and CDR2 SYGVKD come from the germline V gene. The junction had 6 bases not matched to a gene; V was cut back by 7 bases and J by 6 bases.

The chain combines TRBV5-1 with TRBJ2-5, with D hard to call. Germline CDR1 and CDR2: SGHRS and YFSETQ. This CDR3 is 13 amino acids long. The V end was cut by 5 bases, the J end by 4 bases, with 12 bases between. For the CDR3, the DNA is TGCGCCAGCAGAGACCGTAATCGAGAGACCCAGTACTTC. This translates into CASRDRNRETQYF.

The sample holds a few counts of this clone. CDR3 sequence: CASSQERGIETLRYEQYF. For the CDR3, the DNA is TGCGCCAGCAGCCAAGAACGGGGGATTGAGACCCTTCGCTACGAGCAGTACTTC. This rearrangement joins TRBV4-1 to TRBJ2-7, with a tentative D call TRBD2 (6 bases). This CDR3 contains 18 residues. CDR1 and CDR2 (germline): MGHRA, YSYEKL. Trimming left V 0 bases short and J 3 bases short, with 21 bases between.

V and J are TRBV27 and TRBJ2-7, with D possibly being TRBD2 (5 bases). Germline V lookup: CDR1 MNHEY, CDR2 SMNVEV (reference sequence). This CDR3 comprises 13 residues. Trimming stripped 6 bases from V and 5 bases from J, with 14 bases between. The CDR3 loop reads CASRSIGGHEQYF. DNA for the CDR3: TGTGCCAGCAGGTCGATCGGCGGGCACGAGCAGTACTTC.

This clone was detected many times. The genes are TRBV18 and TRBJ1-1, with TRBD1 matching over 8 bases. Germline V gives CDR1 KGHSH, CDR2 LQKENI. Trimming took 6 bases from V and 2 from J; bases not matched to a gene: 5. The CDR3 is 14 residues long. CDR3 DNA sequence: TGTGCCAGCTCGGCGGGACAGGCAAACACTGAAGCTTTCTTT. Translated, it gives CASSAGQANTEAFF. Supplemented by reference TRBV18 and TRBJ1-1, the full variable domain reads NAGVMQNPRHLVRRRGQEARLRCSPMKGHSHVYWYRQLPEEGLKFMVYLQKENIIDESGMPKERFSAEFPKEGPSILRIQQVVRGDSAAYFCASSAGQANTEAFFGQGTRLTVV.

The V and J genes are TRBV5-1 and TRBJ2-1; D possibly corresponds to TRBD2 (5 bases). Germline CDR1 and CDR2: SGHRS and YFSETQ. V lost 0 bases and J lost 9, with 10 bases in between. The CDR3 contains 13 residues. The CDR3 DNA reads as TGCGCCAGCAGCTTGGACCTCCGGGGTGAGCAGTTCTTC. Translated, it gives CASSLDLRGEQFF.

The V and J genes are TRBV5-1 and TRBJ1-2; D might be TRBD1 (6 bases). Germline loops: CDR1 SGHRS, CDR2 YFSETQ. V lost 4 bases and J lost 6, with 13 bases in between. This CDR3 has 13 residues. CDR3 sequence (DNA): TGCGCCAGCAGCCCCACAGGGTTGAATGGCTACACCTTC. This codes for CASSPTGLNGYTF.

The chain's CDR3 is CASSIPSGGQQETQYF. The CDR3 nucleotides are TGTGCCAGCAGCATACCAAGCGGGGGTCAACAAGAGACCCAGTACTTC. The rearrangement uses TRBV5-5 and TRBJ2-5; 8 bases agree with TRBD2. Germline CDR1 is SGHKS and CDR2 is YYEKEE (reference sequence). CDR3 length: 16 amino acids. V lost 4 bases to trimming and J lost 2 bases; unmatched junction nucleotides: 10. The entire variable domain, with the rest obtained from reference TRBV5-5 and TRBJ2-5, is as follows: DAGVTQSPTHLIKTRGQQVTLRCSPISGHKSVSWYQQVLGQGPQFIFQYYEKEERGRGNFPDRFSARQFPNYSSELNVNALLLGDSALYLCASSIPSGGQQETQYFGPGTRLLVL.

Note on this clone: The conserved phenylalanine or tryptophan normally closing the CDR3 is absent here, so this likely arose from a read error. No DNA is shown, since the ends of the CDR3 on it are uncertain; the CDR3 is the one TCRdb lists. The chain couples TRBV6-1 to TRBJ1-2. The CDR3 totals 13 residues, both ends included. Germline V gene data show CDR1 as MNHNS and CDR2 as SASEGT. The CDR3 here is CASTFGGTDLKFS.

V and J are TRBV27 and TRBJ1-4; D gene uncertain. CDR3 length: 15 amino acids. V gave up 6 bases and J gave up 0 bases, with 11 bases separating them. CDR1 and CDR2 (germline): MNHEY, SMNVEV (reference sequence). The CDR3 spells CASRPPVPTNEKLFF. CDR3 sequence (DNA): TGTGCCAGCAGGCCCCCGGTCCCAACTAATGAAAAACTGTTTTTT.